This T cell receptor beta chain stems from a study of T cells in Graves' hyperthyroidism and ophthalmopathy. General study findings and limits: The blood repertoire included most of the expanded thyroid clonotypes above 0.001.

The study defined stable Graves' hyperthyroidism as no ophthalmopathy progression within 18 months. CDR3 size: 15 residues. Germline V gene sequence: CDR1 MNHEY, CDR2 SVGAGI. V lost 5 bases to trimming and J lost 2 bases, with 12 bases between them. Notes on this clonotype: Its antigen is unknown.

It was RNA transcripts that yielded the amplified TCR beta CDR3 regions. HTBI primers were employed in a first-round RT-PCR of the TCR CDR3. TCRdb reprocessed the multiplex PCR reads via MiXCR and lists one record per CDR3 protein. Here the sample spans around 720,000 distinct CDR3 sequences, roughly a third being singletons. V gene TRBV6-5 combines with J gene TRBJ1-4; tentatively, D is TRBD1 (5 bases). This sequence was found in a woman aged 40 to 50 with Graves' hyperthyroidism. The sequencing sample was made of blood. The CDR3: CASSVGEATNEKLFF. CDR3 bases: TGTGCCAGCAGTGTGGGGGAGGCGACTAATGAAAAACTGTTTTTT.